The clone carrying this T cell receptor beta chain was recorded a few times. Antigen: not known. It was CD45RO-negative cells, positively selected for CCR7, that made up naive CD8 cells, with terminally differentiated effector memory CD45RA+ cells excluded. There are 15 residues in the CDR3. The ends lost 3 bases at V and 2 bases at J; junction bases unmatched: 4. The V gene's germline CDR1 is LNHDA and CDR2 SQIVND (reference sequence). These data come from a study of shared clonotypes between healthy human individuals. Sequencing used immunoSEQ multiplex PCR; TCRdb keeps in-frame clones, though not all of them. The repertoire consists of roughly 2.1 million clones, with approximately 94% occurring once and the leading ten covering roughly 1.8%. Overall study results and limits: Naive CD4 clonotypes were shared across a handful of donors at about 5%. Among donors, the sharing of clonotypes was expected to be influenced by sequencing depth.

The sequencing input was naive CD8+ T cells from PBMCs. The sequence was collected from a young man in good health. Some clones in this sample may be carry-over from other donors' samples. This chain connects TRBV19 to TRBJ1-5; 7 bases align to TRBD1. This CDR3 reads CASSMKGAGNQPQHF. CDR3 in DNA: TGTGCCAGTAGTATGAAGGGGGCCGGCAATCAGCCCCAGCATTTT. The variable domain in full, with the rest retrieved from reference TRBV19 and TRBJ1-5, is DGGITQSPKYLFRKEGQNVTLSCEQNLNHDAMYWYRQDPGQGLRLIYYSQIVNDFQKGDIAEGYSVSREKKESFPLTVTSAQKNPTAFYLCASSMKGAGNQPQHFGDGTRLSIL.